This TCR beta chain was identified during a study of blood T cell repertoires in COVID-19. About the research overall: From T cells, B-cell-depleted T cells, or PBMCs came the material, which was cDNA or gDNA.

Original processing methods: Scientists estimated how many nucleated cells there were by amplifying reference gene primers. Repertoires were generated with immunoSEQ multiplex PCR, while TCRdb's copy carries only in-frame clones and drops some. V and J calls and clone size are copied from that table; D and trimming were computed from the DNA. The table includes some 240,000 clones, over 80% detected once. V lost 7 bases, J lost 5 bases, and 15 bases stayed unmatched. The CDR3 length is 17 residues. Germline values: CDR1 SGHDT, CDR2 YYEEEE. The sample comprised peripheral blood. The TCR was taken from a middle-aged woman who had recovered from COVID-19. V and J are TRBV5-6 and TRBJ2-5; 12 bases are shared with TRBD2. For the CDR3, the DNA is TGTGCCAGCTTGAAGACTAGCGGGGGTAACCAGGGGGAGACCCAGTACTTC. It codes for CASLKTSGGNQGETQYF.